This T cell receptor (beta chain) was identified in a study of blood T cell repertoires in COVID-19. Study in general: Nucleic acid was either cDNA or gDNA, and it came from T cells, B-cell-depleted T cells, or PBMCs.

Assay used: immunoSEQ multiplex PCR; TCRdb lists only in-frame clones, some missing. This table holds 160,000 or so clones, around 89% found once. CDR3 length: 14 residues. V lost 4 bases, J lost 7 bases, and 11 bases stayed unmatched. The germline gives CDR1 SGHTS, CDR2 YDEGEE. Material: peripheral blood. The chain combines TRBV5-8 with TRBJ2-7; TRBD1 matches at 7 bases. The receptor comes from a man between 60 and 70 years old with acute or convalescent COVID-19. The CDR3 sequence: CASSRGQRVREQYF. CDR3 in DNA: TGTGCCAGCAGCCGGGGACAGAGAGTGAGGGAGCAGTACTTC.